A single sample is the source of the 26 T cell receptor beta chains below, sequenced in a study of blood T cells in healthy people across ages. The use of a sample-barcoded 5' primer and a J-beta primer mix characterized a second PCR of roughly 6 to 11 cycles. TCRdb re-analysed the 5' RACE reads in MiXCR, keeping a single row per CDR3 protein. The sample shows 1.5 million to 2 million distinct CDR3 sequences, about 28% of them seen only once. The sequenced material came from blood. The receptors stem from a woman younger than 45 in good health.

On this clonotype itself: A junction boundary mismatches the germline segment, possibly from a read error. The chain couples TRBV27 to TRBJ2-3, with D unclear. Germline V gene sequence: CDR1 MNHEY, CDR2 SMNVEV (reference sequence). The CDR3 sequence is 13 residues long. The CDR3 reads CAGSISLVDTQYF. The CDR3 nucleotides are TGTGCCGGCAGTATATCCTTAGTAGATACGCAGTATTTT.

A few counts support this clonotype. One end of the junction does not line up with germline, which may come from a read error. The V and J genes are TRBV20-1 and TRBJ1-2; D may be TRBD1 (5 bases). CDR3 length equals 13 residues. Germline values: CDR1 DFQATT, CDR2 SNEGSKA (reference sequence). The CDR3 coding sequence is TGCAGTGCGGCGTACAGGTCTAACTATGGCTTCACCTTC. Its translation: CSAAYRSNYGFTF.

V gene TRBV6-5 combines with J gene TRBJ2-3, with 12 positions matching TRBD2. Germline V gene sequence: CDR1 MNHEY, CDR2 SVGAGI. After removal of 0 bases from V and 6 bases from J, the junction contained 13 bases not matched to a gene. The CDR3 extends over 19 amino acids. For the CDR3, the DNA is TGTGCCAGCAGTTACTCGGATGTGACTAGCGGGAGAATCTTGGATACGCAGTATTTT. This sequence encodes CASSYSDVTSGRILDTQYF.

A note on this clonotype: A much larger clone sits a single nucleotide away, making a read error possible. The chain combines TRBV20-1 with TRBJ2-7; 15 nucleotides agree with TRBD2. This CDR3 has 16 amino acids. Per germline, CDR1 DFQATT and CDR2 SNEGSKA (reference sequence). Trimming cost V 5 bases and J 7 bases; bases outside gene matches: 12. CDR3 DNA sequence: TGCAGTGCTGGGACTAGCGGGGGGCGAGGTTGGGATGAGCAGTACTTC. Translated, it gives CSAGTSGGRGWDEQYF.

J is TRBJ2-1 and V is TRBV9; D perhaps matches TRBD2 (5 bases). The closer fit of TRBJ2-7 to the DNA end suggests the J call may be wrong. Germline CDR1 is SGDLS and CDR2 is YYNGEE. This CDR3 has 16 amino acids. Here the CDR3 DNA reads TGTGCCAGCAGCCCGGTAGCGAGACCTACCACCAATGAGCAGTACTTC. Encoded protein: CASSPVARPTTNEQYF.

This clonotype was picked up a small number of times. The chain combines TRBV6-5 with TRBJ2-1; D is ambiguous. This CDR3 region has 14 residues. The germline V gene encodes CDR1 MNHEY and CDR2 SVGAGI. The V end was cut by 0 bases, the J end by 14 bases, with 17 bases between. The CDR3 is CASSYSTLARVKFF. The CDR3 DNA is TGTGCCAGCAGTTACTCGACATTAGCTCGGGTTAAGTTCTTC.

As to this clonotype: This may be a read error, as it is one base from a much larger clone. The chain joins TRBV29-1 to TRBJ2-3, with D perhaps matching TRBD1 (5 bases). V dropped 5 bases and J dropped 5 bases, with 8 bases sitting between them. The V gene's germline CDR1 is SQVTM and CDR2 ANQGSEA. The CDR3 contains 11 residues. Here the CDR3 DNA reads TGCAGCGTTTGCCAGGGAGATACGCAGTATTTT. Translated, it gives CSVCQGDTQYF.

This clonotype has at least ten counts. The rearrangement joins TRBV29-1 to TRBJ1-2, with TRBD1 matching over 8 bases. Germline CDR1 SQVTM, CDR2 ANQGSEA. V was clipped by 2 bases and J by 6 bases; unmatched bases: 5. CDR3 length: 13 residues. The chain's CDR3 is CSVEKTGGDGYTF. As DNA, the CDR3 is TGCAGCGTTGAAAAAACAGGGGGTGATGGCTACACCTTC. The full variable domain, rest sourced from reference TRBV29-1 and TRBJ1-2, is SAVISQKPSRDICQRGTSLTIQCQVDSQVTMMFWYRQQPGQSLTLIATANQGSEATYESGFVIDKFPISRPNLTFSTLTVSNMSPEDSSIYLCSVEKTGGDGYTFGSGTRLTVV.

About this clonotype: Relative to the germline gene, one junction end is altered; a read error may explain this. The rearrangement joins TRBV5-1 to TRBJ2-7; TRBD2 aligns across 7 bases. The CDR3 is made up of 14 amino acids. Germline V gene lookup returns CDR1 SGHRS and CDR2 YFSETQ. This CDR3 is CTSSLAGGTYEQYF. CDR3 DNA sequence: TGCACCAGCAGCTTGGCCGGGGGGACCTACGAGCAGTACTTC.

This clonotype was recorded at least ten times. The rearrangement joins TRBV18 to TRBJ2-5, with D hard to call. CDR1 and CDR2 from the germline V gene are KGHSH and LQKENI. This CDR3 comprises 12 residues. Trimming stripped 5 bases from V and 2 bases from J, with 6 bases between. CDR3: CASSTAQETQYF. The CDR3 nucleotides read TGTGCCAGCTCAACCGCACAAGAGACCCAGTACTTC.

A few counts support this clonotype. This sequence joins TRBV4-1 and TRBJ1-1; no clear D. The length of the CDR3 is 14 residues. V lost 1 base, J lost 1 base, and 7 bases lay in between. The germline CDR1 and CDR2 sequences are MGHRA and YSYEKL. The CDR3 sequence is CASSQVDGNTEAFF. In DNA, the CDR3 is TGCGCCAGCAGCCAAGTGGACGGGAACACTGAAGCTTTCTTT.

This clonotype was found many times. One end of the junction does not line up with germline, which may come from a read error. The rearrangement links TRBV6-2 or TRBV6-3 to TRBJ2-5; D remains unclear. The CDR3 loop spans 11 amino acids. Germline V gene sequence: CDR1 MNHEY, CDR2 SVGEGT. The CDR3 nucleotides are TGCGCCAGCAGCTATAAAGAGACCCAGTACTTC. This sequence encodes CASSYKETQYF.

This clonotype occurred a few times. V usage is TRBV28 and J usage is TRBJ2-5, with D possibly called TRBD1 or TRBD2 (6 bases each). V was pared by 5 bases and J by 2 bases, with 18 bases between. This CDR3 spans 16 amino acids. Germline V CDR1 and CDR2: MDHEN, SYDVKM. CDR3 protein: CASSTRDTRTQETQYF. The CDR3 DNA reads as TGTGCCAGCAGTACGCGGGACACAAGAACGCAAGAGACCCAGTACTTC. The complete variable domain, with remaining parts taken from reference TRBV28 and TRBJ2-5, reads DVKVTQSSRYLVKRTGEKVFLECVQDMDHENMFWYRQDPGLGLRLIYFSYDVKMKEKGDIPEGYSVSREKKERFSLILESASTNQTSMYLCASSTRDTRTQETQYFGPGTRLLVL.

The chain combines TRBV15 with TRBJ2-1; D may be TRBD1 (6 bases). This CDR3 has 16 residues. Per germline, CDR1 LNHNV and CDR2 YYDKDF (reference sequence). Trimming pared 5 bases from V and 5 bases from J, leaving 19 bases between. In DNA, the CDR3 is TGTGCCACCAGCCTAGGACATGGGACAAAGGACAATGAGCAGTTCTTC. Its protein product is CATSLGHGTKDNEQFF.

A few counts support this clonotype. CDR3 region: CSASRDRDYEQYF. CDR3 nucleotides: TGCAGTGCTAGTAGGGACAGGGACTACGAGCAGTACTTC. The chain is built from TRBV20-1 and TRBJ2-7, with 9 bases aligning to TRBD1. Germline assignment: CDR1 DFQATT and CDR2 SNEGSKA (reference sequence). J gave up 3 bases and V 3 bases, and 3 bases lay outside the gene matches. This CDR3 contains 13 residues.

The chain is built from TRBV6-1 and TRBJ2-6, with 13 bases that match TRBD2. Germline CDR1 is MNHNS and CDR2 is SASEGT. The CDR3 is 19 residues long. Unmatched junction bases numbered 7, after V lost 5 bases and J lost 0 bases. CDR3 nucleotide sequence: TGTGCCAGCAGTCGGGGACTAGCGGGAATCCTCTCTGGGGCCAACGTCCTGACTTTC. This translates into CASSRGLAGILSGANVLTF.

This clonotype was counted at least ten times. The chain couples TRBV29-1 to TRBJ2-1; 8 positions agree with TRBD1. CDR3 length equals 14 residues. Germline loops: CDR1 SQVTM, CDR2 ANQGSEA. V trimming: 1 base; J trimming: 3 bases; junction bases outside the gene matches: 2. DNA for the CDR3: TGCAGCGTTGAAGGACAGGGGCTCTACAATGAGCAGTTCTTC. Residues: CSVEGQGLYNEQFF.

The chain combines TRBV7-2 with TRBJ1-1; D gene uncertain. The CDR3 totals 11 residues. Germline CDR1 SGHTA, CDR2 FQGNSA. Between the trimmed V and J ends, which lost 5 bases and 8 bases, there was a span of 9 bases. CDR3 amino acids: CASSLQLEAFF. Written as DNA, the CDR3 is TGTGCCAGCAGCCTCCAATTGGAAGCTTTCTTT.

This rearrangement joins TRBV20-1 to TRBJ2-1; D is possibly TRBD2 (6 bases). V lost 2 bases to trimming and J lost 13 bases, with 15 bases between them. The CDR3 runs to 12 residues. Per germline, CDR1 DFQATT and CDR2 SNEGSKA (reference sequence). Written as DNA, the CDR3 is TGCAGTGCTAGACCGGGGGAAGAGACCCAGTTCTTC. It specifies CSARPGEETQFF.

This clonotype appeared a few times. J is TRBJ1-1 and V is TRBV5-1, with 11 bases that match TRBD1. Germline V gene lookup returns CDR1 SGHRS and CDR2 YFSETQ. V was clipped by 1 base and J by 2 bases; unmatched bases: 7. The CDR3 contains 17 residues. CDR3 nucleotide sequence: TGCGCCAGCAGCTTGCGAGGACAGGGGGCGGGAAACACTGAAGCTTTCTTT. Protein: CASSLRGQGAGNTEAFF.

This chain links TRBV7-2 with TRBJ2-1; D is unclear. This CDR3 spans 14 amino acids. Germline V lookup: CDR1 SGHTA, CDR2 FQGNSA. V lost 3 bases to trimming and J lost 8 bases, with 14 bases between them. The chain's CDR3 is CASSFWKEPHEQFF. As DNA, the CDR3 is TGTGCCAGCAGCTTCTGGAAGGAGCCGCATGAGCAGTTCTTC.

This clonotype was observed a few times. This chain links TRBV29-1 with TRBJ2-1, with D hard to call. CDR3 size: 16 residues. In germline, CDR1 is SQVTM, CDR2 ANQGSEA. Between the trimmed V and J ends, which lost 3 bases and 0 bases, there was a span of 15 bases. CDR3 in DNA: TGCAGCGTTGACGGTATTCGGACGGACTCCTACAATGAGCAGTTCTTC. Translation: CSVDGIRTDSYNEQFF.

This clonotype was recorded at least ten times. The rearrangement links TRBV28 to TRBJ2-1; a weak D match, TRBD2 (6 bases). The V end was cut by 3 bases, the J end by 7 bases, with 10 bases between. This CDR3 comprises 13 residues. Germline V gene lookup returns CDR1 MDHEN and CDR2 SYDVKM. The chain's CDR3 is CASSFLRGNEQFF. CDR3 nucleotide sequence: TGTGCCAGCAGTTTCCTGCGGGGTAATGAGCAGTTCTTC.

This chain joins TRBV20-1 and TRBJ2-1, with 14 bases that match TRBD2. V shed 7 bases, J shed 0 bases, and the junction held 11 bases outside the gene matches. CDR3 size: 18 residues. Germline assignment: CDR1 DFQATT and CDR2 SNEGSKA (reference sequence). CDR3 DNA: TGCAGTGGATGGCCGGGACTAGCGGGAGCCGGCTCCTACAATGAGCAGTTCTTC. Protein sequence: CSGWPGLAGAGSYNEQFF.

The CDR3: CATSEWTGGDTDTQYF. CDR3 sequence (DNA): TGTGCCACCAGTGAGTGGACTGGCGGGGACACAGATACGCAGTATTTT. This sequence joins TRBV24-1 and TRBJ2-3; possible D gene TRBD2, 6 bases. This CDR3 contains 16 residues. With 4 bases removed from V and 2 bases from J, the gap between germline ends came to 15 bases. Germline V gene sequence: CDR1 KGHDR, CDR2 SFDVKD.

This clonotype was found a few times. The V gene is TRBV2, the J gene TRBJ2-4, with D hard to call. The DNA end favors TRBJ2-7, so the J call may be wrong. The CDR3 consists of 11 residues. Germline V gene lookup returns CDR1 SNHLY and CDR2 FYNNEI. CDR3 nucleotides: TGTGCCAGCAGTGAATTTAGCGAGCAGTACTTC. This codes for CASSEFSEQYF.